The entry below describes one T cell receptor beta chain. Its specificity is not known. V was shortened by 0 bases and J by 1 base, with 14 bases between the two germline ends. CDR3 size: 17 residues. CDR1 and CDR2 from the germline V gene are MGHRA and YSYEKL. The data derive from a study of molecular identifiers for immune sequencing clone quantification. Overall study findings and caveats: Clones above 20 RNA copies held over 97% of effector molecules, under 1% in naive cells.

Sorting isolated naive CD8 T cells as CD8+CD4-CCR7+CD45RA+ events. The authors built bulk TCR libraries by previously described methods with listed TCR primers. From the PCR reads, TCRdb called clonotypes with MiXCR, one entry per CDR3 protein. In the table there are around 480,000 distinct CDR3 sequences, over 20% of which are singletons. V is TRBV4-1 and J is TRBJ2-3, with D possibly being TRBD2 (5 bases). Sequenced material: naive CD8+ T cells from blood, with Jurkat cell RNA spiked in. Subset defined: FACS-sorted CD8+CD4-CCR7+CD45RA+ naive T cells. This TCR was sampled from a human donor in good health. Some libraries in this study had Jurkat cell RNA spiked in. The DNA of the CDR3 is TGCGCCAGCAGCCAAGAGTTTTTTGGGAGTGGCACAGATACGCAGTATTTT. Amino acids: CASSQEFFGSGTDTQYF.